A single sample gave rise to the 10 T cell receptor beta chains below, sequenced in a study of blood T cell repertoires in COVID-19 (dated by TCRdb to 2020 to 2022). The library was made by the immunoSEQ multiplex PCR assay. Sourced from immuneACCESS, this table was stored by TCRdb with only in-frame sequences that have V and J called. A share of the clones is absent; for the studies checked, an unresolved V gene accounts for under half, and the remainder has no known explanation. This sample is represented by approximately 90,000 clones; about 83% of them were singletons. The ten most abundant clones make up 6.3% of the sample. Source material: peripheral blood. The receptors stem from a man in his sixties or seventies with COVID-19, enrolled during active disease.

This clone was counted only a few times. The chain carries TRBV5-4 and TRBJ1-1; TRBD1 matches 8 bases. The junction had 5 bases not matched to a gene; V was cut back by 0 bases and J by 7 bases. The germline V gene has CDR1 SGHNT and CDR2 YYREEE (reference sequence). This CDR3 comprises 14 residues. CDR3 amino acids: CASSLGQGAIEAFF. In nucleotides, the CDR3 is TGTGCCAGCAGCTTGGGCCAGGGGGCTATTGAAGCTTTCTTT.

In this sample, this clone turned up once. V gene TRBV30 combines with J gene TRBJ1-1; possible D gene TRBD1, 6 bases. V lost 4 bases and J lost 5, with 23 bases in between. The CDR3 length is 16 residues. Germline loops: CDR1 GTSNPN, CDR2 SVGIG (reference sequence). The CDR3 protein is CAWTLGGQRGRTEAFF. Written as DNA, the CDR3 is TGTGCCTGGACCCTGGGGGGGCAGAGAGGGCGAACTGAAGCTTTCTTT.

The chain uses TRBV4-2 and TRBJ2-1; 12 nucleotides line up with TRBD2. CDR1 and CDR2 from the germline V gene are LGHNA and YNFKEQ. The CDR3 is 16 residues long. V lost 2 bases to trimming and J lost 6 bases; unmatched junction nucleotides: 5. The chain's CDR3 is CASSQPTSGSPNEQFF. CDR3 bases: TGTGCCAGCAGCCAACCGACTAGCGGGAGTCCCAATGAGCAGTTCTTC.

This rearrangement joins TRBV3-1 (or the pseudogene TRBV3-2) to TRBJ1-5; no firm D call. Germline lookup yields CDR1 LGHDT and CDR2 YNNKEL (reference sequence). Trimming shortened V by 1 base and J by 4 bases, and 5 bases separated the two germline ends. CDR3 length: 13 residues. CDR3 sequence reads: CASSQASNQPQHF. The CDR3 bases are TGTGCCAGCAGCCAAGCCAGTAATCAGCCCCAGCATTTT.

This chain joins TRBV28 and TRBJ1-2; the match to TRBD1 covers 7 bases. V was pared by 4 bases and J by 0 bases, with 2 bases of the junction left unmatched. CDR3 length: 14 amino acids. CDR1 MDHEN and CDR2 SYDVKM come from the germline V gene. CDR3 region: CASSSGTANYGYTF. CDR3 coding DNA: TGTGCCAGCAGTTCTGGGACAGCTAACTATGGCTACACCTTC.

This CDR3 reads CSVGQDSYGYTF. The CDR3 DNA reads TGCAGCGTTGGGCAGGACAGCTATGGCTACACCTTC. The chain joins TRBV29-1 to TRBJ1-2; D may be TRBD1 (6 bases). V was shortened by 4 bases and J by 4 bases, with 10 bases between the two germline ends. The CDR3 covers 12 residues. Germline CDR1 reads SQVTM; CDR2 reads ANQGSEA.

The chain uses TRBV6-6 and TRBJ1-5, with 8 bases aligning to TRBD1. CDR1 is MNHNY, CDR2 SVGAGI, per germline (reference sequence). V shed 4 bases and J 3 bases; nucleotides not matched to a gene: 5. There are 15 residues in the CDR3. The CDR3 reads CASSSQGALNQPQHF. The CDR3 DNA sequence: TGTGCCAGCAGTTCGCAGGGGGCCCTCAATCAGCCCCAGCATTTT.

The rearrangement uses TRBV4-3 and TRBJ1-2, with a weak D call TRBD1 (5 bases). V lost 2 bases and J lost 8, with 15 bases in between. The CDR3 is 14 residues long. Germline V lookup: CDR1 LGHNA, CDR2 YSLEER. CDR3 loop: CASSQSGDWRGYTF. Written as DNA, the CDR3 is TGCGCCAGCAGCCAATCCGGGGACTGGAGAGGCTACACCTTC.

CDR3 DNA sequence: TGTGCCATCACCCTAGGGACTAGCGGGGGTACCTACGAGCAGTACTTC. Its translation is CAITLGTSGGTYEQYF. The V call is TRBV10-3, the J call TRBJ2-7, with TRBD2 identical over 14 bases. The trim removed 7 bases at V and 2 bases at J, leaving 7 bases unmatched. This CDR3 comprises 16 residues. Germline V gives CDR1 ENHRY, CDR2 SYGVKD.

This chain connects TRBV3-1 (or the pseudogene TRBV3-2) to TRBJ2-1; TRBD2 aligns across 7 bases. The CDR3 contains 13 residues. V dropped 0 bases and J dropped 12; count of bases not matched to a gene: 5. Germline V lookup: CDR1 LGHDT, CDR2 YNNKEL (reference sequence). CDR3 bases: TGTGCCAGCAGCCAAGAACGCGGGAGAGGGCAGTTCTTC. This encodes CASSQERGRGQFF.